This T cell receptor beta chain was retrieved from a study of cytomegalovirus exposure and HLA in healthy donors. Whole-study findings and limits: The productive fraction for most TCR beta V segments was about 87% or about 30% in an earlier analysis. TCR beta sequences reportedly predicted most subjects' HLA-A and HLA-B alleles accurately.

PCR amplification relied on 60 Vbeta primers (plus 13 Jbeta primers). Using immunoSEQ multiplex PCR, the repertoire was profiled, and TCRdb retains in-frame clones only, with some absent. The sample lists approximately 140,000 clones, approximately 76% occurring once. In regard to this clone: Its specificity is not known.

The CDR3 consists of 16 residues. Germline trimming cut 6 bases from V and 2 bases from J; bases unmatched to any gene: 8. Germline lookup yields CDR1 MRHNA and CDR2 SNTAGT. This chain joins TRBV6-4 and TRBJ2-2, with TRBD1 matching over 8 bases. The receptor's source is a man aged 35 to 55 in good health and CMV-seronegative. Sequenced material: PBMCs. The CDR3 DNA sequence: TGTGCCAGCAGCCCCCAGGGGGCCCTTAACACCGGGGAGCTGTTTTTT. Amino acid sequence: CASSPQGALNTGELFF.